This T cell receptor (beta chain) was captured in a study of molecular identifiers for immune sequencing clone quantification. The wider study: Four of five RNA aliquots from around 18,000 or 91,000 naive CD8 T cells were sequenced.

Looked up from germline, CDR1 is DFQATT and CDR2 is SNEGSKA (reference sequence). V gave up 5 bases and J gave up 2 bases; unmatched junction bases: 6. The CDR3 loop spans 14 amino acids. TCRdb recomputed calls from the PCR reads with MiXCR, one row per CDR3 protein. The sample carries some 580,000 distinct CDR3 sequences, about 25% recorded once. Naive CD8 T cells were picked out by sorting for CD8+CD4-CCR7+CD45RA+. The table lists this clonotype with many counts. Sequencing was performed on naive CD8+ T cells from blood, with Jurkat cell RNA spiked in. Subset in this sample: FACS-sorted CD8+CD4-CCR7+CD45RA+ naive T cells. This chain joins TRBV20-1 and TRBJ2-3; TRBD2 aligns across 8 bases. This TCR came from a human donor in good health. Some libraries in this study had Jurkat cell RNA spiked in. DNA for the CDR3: TGCAGTGCTCCCGGACTAGCTGCCACAGATACGCAGTATTTT. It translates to CSAPGLAATDTQYF.